This entry concerns a single TCR beta chain. The assay was immunoSEQ multiplex PCR, and TCRdb's table has in-frame clones only and misses some. The sample shows about 61,000 clones, roughly 75% of them seen only once. Single viable CD3+CD4+CD8-CD45RO+ cells were sorted as the memory CD4+ T cells. The record originates from a study of memory CD4+ T cells and cytomegalovirus serostatus. For the study at large: Healthy Belgian adult donors included several CMV-positive and 24 CMV-negative people.

There are 14 residues in the CDR3. From germline, CDR1 is SEHNR and CDR2 FQNEAQ (reference sequence). Trimming cost V 4 bases and J 7 bases; bases outside gene matches: 6. What was sequenced was memory CD4+ T cells from blood. This chain uses TRBV7-9 with TRBJ1-2; TRBD1 agrees at 10 bases. The receptor was derived from an adult in good health and CMV-seronegative. Some clones in this sample may be carry-over from other donors' samples. CDR3 in DNA: TGTGCCAGCAGCTCCGACAGGGGGCTGGGTGGCTACACCTTC. This codes for CASSSDRGLGGYTF. The full variable domain, with the rest looked up from reference TRBV7-9 and TRBJ1-2, is DTGVSQNPRHKITKRGQNVTFRCDPISEHNRLYWYRQTLGQGPEFLTYFQNEAQLEKSRLLSDRFSAERPKGSFSTLEIQRTEQGDSAMYLCASSSDRGLGGYTFGSGTRLTVV.